This T cell receptor beta chain comes out of a study of metastatic and nonmetastatic thyroid tumors (dated by TCRdb to about 2020). General notes on the study: Repertoires were compared across peripheral blood and tumor or nodule tissue samples from malignant and benign thyroid patients. On the study overall, not on this receptor specifically: In both blood and tumor samples, TCR beta diversity was reported to be significantly higher in malignant tumors than in benign nodules.

None of the patients had been given any treatment before thyroid surgery. The study retrospectively analysed patient clinical samples collected from about 2012 to 2018 using T-cell receptor beta sequencing. With respect to this clone: Its target antigen remains unknown. Nothing much larger sits one base from this clone, and base qualities are not available.

Library generation was performed with PCR. TCRdb names Illumina HiSeq 4000 as the instrument used. High-throughput sequencing was used to profile the CDR3 region of the TCR beta-chain in every patient. On the authors' methods: The researchers built a classifier to tell apart papillary thyroid cancer patients with distant metastasis, based on CDR3 differences among clinicopathological groups. To measure repertoire diversity the researchers used the Shannon index, while the Morisita-Horn index served to gauge how similar the tumor and blood repertoires were. TCRdb applied fastp at Q25 and MiXCR to the public reads, then kept only in-frame beta chains. The V and J calls and clone size are TCRdb's, not the authors'. The sample table shows about 6,600 clones, and roughly 35% are seen once. The top ten clonotypes cover roughly 13% of the sample. Sequenced: adjacent normal tissue. The sequence was obtained from a female donor with papillary thyroid cancer or a benign thyroid nodule (not recorded which). Some clones in this sample may be carry-over from other donors' samples.

In nucleotide form, the sequence is TGTGCCAGCAGAACAGGGACAGGGAACACCGGGGAGCTGTTTTTT. Its translation reads: CASRTGTGNTGELFF. The chain couples TRBV12-3 or TRBV12-4 to TRBJ2-2; 8 junctional bases match TRBD1. The CDR3 spans 15 residues, from the cysteine through the phenylalanine. Only CDR3 DNA is held: 45 bases, read in frame from base 1. The germline V end is reduced by 6 bases and the J end by 1 base; junction bases left unmatched: 4.